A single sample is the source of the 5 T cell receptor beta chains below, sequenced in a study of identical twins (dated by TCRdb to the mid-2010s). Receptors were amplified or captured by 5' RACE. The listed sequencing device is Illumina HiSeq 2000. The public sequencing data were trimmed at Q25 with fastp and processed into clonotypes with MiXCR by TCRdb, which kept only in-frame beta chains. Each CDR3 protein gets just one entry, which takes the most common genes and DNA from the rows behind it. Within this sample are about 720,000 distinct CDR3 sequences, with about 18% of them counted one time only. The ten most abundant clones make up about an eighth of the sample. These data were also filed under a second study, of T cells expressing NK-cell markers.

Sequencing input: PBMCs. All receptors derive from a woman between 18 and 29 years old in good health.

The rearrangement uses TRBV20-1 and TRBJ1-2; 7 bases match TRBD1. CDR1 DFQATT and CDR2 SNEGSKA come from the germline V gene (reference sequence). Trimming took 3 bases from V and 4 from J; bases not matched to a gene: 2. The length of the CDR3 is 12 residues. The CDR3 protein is CSASTGAYGYTF. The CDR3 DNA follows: TGCAGTGCTAGTACAGGGGCCTATGGCTACACCTTC.

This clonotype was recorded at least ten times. The CDR3 region is CAWSSRQGAYEQYF. The CDR3 DNA reads as TGTGCCTGGAGTTCGAGACAGGGGGCCTACGAGCAGTACTTC. This chain connects TRBV30 to TRBJ2-7; the match to TRBD1 covers 9 bases. Germline V CDR1 and CDR2: GTSNPN, SVGIG (reference sequence). This CDR3 region has 14 residues. V lost 2 bases to trimming and J lost 2 bases; unmatched junction nucleotides: 4.

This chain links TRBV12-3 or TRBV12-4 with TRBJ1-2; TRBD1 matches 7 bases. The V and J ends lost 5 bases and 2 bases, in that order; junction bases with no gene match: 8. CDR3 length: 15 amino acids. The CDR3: CASSLPQGNNYGYTF. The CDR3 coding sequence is TGTGCCAGCAGTCTTCCACAGGGGAACAACTATGGCTACACCTTC.

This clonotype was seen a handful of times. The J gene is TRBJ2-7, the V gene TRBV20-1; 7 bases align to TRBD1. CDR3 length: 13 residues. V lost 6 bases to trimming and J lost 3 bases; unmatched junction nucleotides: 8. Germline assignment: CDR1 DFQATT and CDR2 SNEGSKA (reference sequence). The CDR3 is CSADDRDHYEQYF. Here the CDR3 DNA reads TGCAGTGCCGACGACAGGGACCACTACGAGCAGTACTTC.

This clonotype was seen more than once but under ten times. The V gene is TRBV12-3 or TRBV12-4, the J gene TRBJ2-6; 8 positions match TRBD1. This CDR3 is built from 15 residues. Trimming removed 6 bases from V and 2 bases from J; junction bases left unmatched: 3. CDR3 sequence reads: CASRETGAGANVLTF. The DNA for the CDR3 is TGTGCCAGCAGAGAGACAGGGGCTGGGGCCAACGTCCTGACTTTC.